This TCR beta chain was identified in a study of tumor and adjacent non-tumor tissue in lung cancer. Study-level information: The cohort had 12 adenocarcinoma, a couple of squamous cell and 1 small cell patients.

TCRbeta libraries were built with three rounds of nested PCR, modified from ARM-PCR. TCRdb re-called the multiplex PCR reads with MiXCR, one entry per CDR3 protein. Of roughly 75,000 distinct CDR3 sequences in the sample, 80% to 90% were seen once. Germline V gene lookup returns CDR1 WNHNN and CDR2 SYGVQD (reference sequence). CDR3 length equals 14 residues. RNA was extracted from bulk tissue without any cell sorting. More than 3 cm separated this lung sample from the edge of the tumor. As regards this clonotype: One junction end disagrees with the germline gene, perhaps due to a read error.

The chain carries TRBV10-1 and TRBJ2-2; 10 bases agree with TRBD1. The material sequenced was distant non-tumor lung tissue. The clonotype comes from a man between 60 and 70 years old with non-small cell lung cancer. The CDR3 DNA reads TGCGCCAGCAGTACCGGGACAGGGGCCGTGGAGTTGTTTTTT. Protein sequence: CASSTGTGAVELFF.